The 15 T cell receptor beta chains given below trace back to one sample, sequenced in a study of a mutant IDH1 vaccine in newly diagnosed glioma. Noted time point: week 11, during vaccination. The study gave 300 ug of mutant IDH1 20-mer peptide per vaccine dose, with topical imiquimod. This table comes from immunoSEQ multiplex PCR, and its TCRdb copy is limited to in-frame clones, with some not included. Of about 60,000 clones in the sample, around 84% were seen once. No antigen is known for these receptors. The sequencing used PBMCs, collected from a glioma patient whose treatment included an IDH1 peptide vaccine. The receptors originated from a woman aged 50 to 60 with glioma.

This chain's CDR3 is CASSFRQGVNTEAFF. Here the CDR3 DNA reads TGTGCCAGCAGCTTCAGACAGGGAGTGAACACTGAAGCTTTCTTT. The chain employs TRBV7-9 and TRBJ1-1; the match to TRBD1 covers 7 bases. V lost 3 bases to trimming and J lost 0 bases; unmatched junction nucleotides: 4. CDR1 and CDR2 (germline): SEHNR, FQNEAQ (reference sequence). This CDR3 region has 15 residues.

The chain combines TRBV4-3 with TRBJ1-1; D is uncertain. The CDR3 contains 17 residues. Between the trimmed V and J ends, which lost 0 bases and 1 base, there was a span of 15 bases. CDR1 LGHNA and CDR2 YSLEER come from the germline V gene. DNA of the CDR3: TGCGCCAGCAGCCAAGAGCAGACCTATTCTGGGAACACTGAAGCTTTCTTT. It is translated as CASSQEQTYSGNTEAFF.

The V and J genes are TRBV2 and TRBJ1-2; a weak D match, TRBD1 (5 bases). With 9 bases removed from V and 2 bases from J, the gap between germline ends came to 13 bases. Germline assignment: CDR1 SNHLY and CDR2 FYNNEI. The CDR3 contains 13 residues. The CDR3 loop is CASADGANYGYTF. Here the CDR3 DNA reads TGTGCCAGTGCAGATGGGGCAAACTATGGCTACACCTTC.

This clone has only a few counts. The chain links TRBV6-1 to TRBJ1-2, with 7 bases that match TRBD1. The CDR3 is 12 amino acids. The germline V gene encodes CDR1 MNHNS and CDR2 SASEGT. The V segment lost 8 bases and the J segment 5 bases; nucleotides outside the gene matches: 5. The CDR3 bases are TGTGCCAGCCTCCAGGGGGTGTATGGCTACACCTTC. Translation gives CASLQGVYGYTF.

The CDR3 region is CASSFSQGTNYGYTF. CDR3 nucleotides: TGCGCCAGCAGCTTTTCACAGGGAACTAACTATGGCTACACCTTC. The rearrangement joins TRBV5-1 to TRBJ1-2; possibly TRBD1 for D (6 bases). Germline loops: CDR1 SGHRS, CDR2 YFSETQ. This CDR3 has 15 amino acids. V dropped 2 bases and J dropped 0 bases, with 11 bases sitting between them.

In its sample, this clone was seen a few times. The chain couples TRBV5-1 to TRBJ1-5; tentative D call: TRBD1 (6 bases). CDR1 is SGHRS, CDR2 YFSETQ, per germline. V was cut by 4 bases and J by 4 bases, with 18 bases left in between. The CDR3 spans 16 residues. The CDR3 sequence is CASSPGAGGENQPQHF. The CDR3 DNA sequence: TGCGCCAGCAGCCCGGGGGCTGGGGGGGAAAATCAGCCCCAGCATTTT.

V and J are TRBV5-8 and TRBJ2-1, with D unclear. Germline CDR1 reads SGHTS; CDR2 reads YDEGEE. The V gene lost 0 bases and the J gene lost 8 bases, with 21 bases spanning the gap. The CDR3 sequence is 17 residues long. Here the CDR3 reads CASSLVSRGRPGDEQFF. CDR3 nucleotides: TGTGCCAGCAGCTTGGTATCCCGTGGCAGGCCAGGCGATGAGCAGTTCTTC. Full variable domain (remainder filled in from reference TRBV5-8 and TRBJ2-1): EAGVTQSPTHLIKTRGQQATLRCSPISGHTSVYWYQQALGLGLQFLLWYDEGEERNRGNFPPRFSGRQFPNYSSELNVNALELEDSALYLCASSLVSRGRPGDEQFFGPGTRLTVL.

The CDR3 protein is CASSQWETQYF. CDR3 nucleotide sequence: TGTGCCAGCAGTCAATGGGAGACCCAGTACTTC. This chain joins TRBV14 and TRBJ2-5; no firm D call. The germline CDR1 and CDR2 sequences are SGHDN and FVKESK. V dropped 6 bases and J dropped 5 bases, with 7 bases sitting between them. CDR3 length: 11 residues.

This clone appeared a few times. The chain carries TRBV4-2 and TRBJ1-3, with unresolved D. Germline CDR1 and CDR2: LGHNA and YNFKEQ. The CDR3 runs 16 residues. The ends were cut back, 6 bases at V and 0 bases at J, with 15 bases in the middle. CDR3 residues: CASRESGRSSGNTIYF. The DNA of the CDR3 is TGTGCCAGCAGGGAAAGTGGACGGAGCTCTGGAAACACCATATATTTT.

The J gene is TRBJ1-1, the V gene TRBV7-3; no firm D call. CDR1 SGHTA and CDR2 FQGTGA come from the germline V gene. V lost 4 bases to trimming and J lost 1 base, with 7 bases between them. The length of the CDR3 is 13 residues. CDR3 nucleotide sequence: TGTGCCAGCAGCTCTCAGCCGAACACTGAAGCTTTCTTT. It yields the protein CASSSQPNTEAFF.

The chain couples TRBV7-2 to TRBJ2-7; D is unclear. The V end was cut by 0 bases, the J end by 6 bases, with 3 bases between. The CDR3 is made up of 11 amino acids. CDR1 is SGHTA and CDR2 is FQGNSA in the germline V gene. The CDR3 loop is CASSLAGEQYF. The DNA of the CDR3 is TGTGCCAGCAGCTTAGCAGGCGAGCAGTACTTC.

The rearrangement uses TRBV10-3 and TRBJ2-7; TRBD1 might be the D (6 bases). The V gene lost 4 bases and the J gene lost 2 bases, with 18 bases spanning the gap. In germline, CDR1 is ENHRY, CDR2 SYGVKD. The CDR3 is 16 residues long. The CDR3 here is CAISAETGKHTYEQYF. The CDR3 DNA is TGTGCCATCAGTGCAGAGACAGGAAAACATACCTACGAGCAGTACTTC.

The V gene is TRBV9, the J gene TRBJ1-2, with D possibly matching TRBD1 (5 bases). Trimming took 0 bases from V and 4 from J, leaving 10 bases between them. There are 14 residues in the CDR3. In germline, CDR1 is SGDLS, CDR2 YYNGEE. CDR3 sequence (DNA): TGTGCCAGCAGCGTAGCGAGGGGTTCCTATGGCTACACCTTC. As protein: CASSVARGSYGYTF.

This sequence joins TRBV30 and TRBJ2-2, with D perhaps matching TRBD1 or TRBD2 (5 bases each). Germline CDR1 reads GTSNPN; CDR2 reads SVGIG (reference sequence). V lost 3 bases to trimming and J lost 7 bases, with 15 bases between them. The CDR3 is 14 amino acids. DNA of the CDR3: TGTGCCTGGAGGGGGGATGGTAGGAACGGGGAGCTGTTTTTT. Encoded protein: CAWRGDGRNGELFF.

This clone was seen a few times. This sequence joins TRBV19 and TRBJ1-6, with D tentatively TRBD1 (5 bases). Germline CDR1 is LNHDA and CDR2 is SQIVND (reference sequence). V lost 4 bases to trimming and J lost 7 bases, with 14 bases between them. The CDR3 has 15 amino acids. CDR3 coding DNA: TGTGCCAGTAGTAATCGAGGACACACCAATTCACCCCTCCACTTT. Translation gives CASSNRGHTNSPLHF.